These T cell receptor beta chains were read from a single sample in a study of metastatic and nonmetastatic thyroid tumors. TCRdb reanalyzed the PCR reads with MiXCR. This table has about 40,000 clones, 9.5% to 12% appearing once. The sample comprised blood. The receptors stem from a female donor with papillary thyroid cancer or a benign thyroid nodule (not recorded which). Some clones in this sample may be carry-over from other donors' samples. The CDR3 runs from the conserved cysteine through the conserved F or W. The order of the fields is J gene, CDR3 length, D gene, clone size, V gene, CDR3 DNA, CDR3 protein. D genes are given only for firm matches. Some rows mark clone size as missing; the rest say once, few, many or name a class of expanded clone.

>TRBJ1-1|13|TRBD1|many|TRBV5-1
TGCGCCAGCAGCCTGGGACAGTACACTGAAGCTTTCTTT
CASSLGQYTEAFF
>TRBJ1-4|17|-|-|TRBV7-8
TGTGCCAGCAGCTTACTCCACCCTCAAGACGGCGGTGCGGAACTGTTTTTT
CASSLLHPQDGGAELFF
>TRBJ1-3|18|-|-|TRBV9
TGTGCCAGCAGCGTAGGCGTCAGCCCGTACCGAACTGGAAACACCATATATTTT
CASSVGVSPYRTGNTIYF
>TRBJ2-7|13|TRBD1|many|TRBV12-3/TRBV12-4
TGTGCCAGCAGCCCCGGACAGGGTGTCGAGCAGTACTTC
CASSPGQGVEQYF
>TRBJ2-7|14|TRBD1|many|TRBV30
TGTGCCTGGAGTCCCGGGACAGGGACCTACGAGCAGTACTTC
CAWSPGTGTYEQYF
>TRBJ1-2|14|-|many|TRBV6-1
TGTGCCAGCAGTGAAGCGACCCCCGACTATGGCTACACCTTC
CASSEATPDYGYTF
>TRBJ2-5|11|-|many|TRBV2
TGTGCCAGCAGTGATGGAGAGACCCAGTACTTC
CASSDGETQYF
>TRBJ1-1|14|-|many|TRBV19
TGTGCCAGTAGTTCCTCACCCGCCCGCGGCCGGGCTTTCTTT
CASSSSPARGRAFF
>TRBJ1-2|13|-|medium-sized|TRBV30
TGTGCCTGGAGTGTCCGGAGGATCGATGGCTACACCTTC
CAWSVRRIDGYTF
>TRBJ2-7|14|-|many|TRBV3-1
TGTGCCAGCAGTAATGGGGGGAGCGGCTACGAGCAGTACTTC
CASSNGGSGYEQYF
>TRBJ1-4|15|-|-|TRBV27
TGTGCCAGCACGGCCTCCGAGGCCGTGGGTGAAAAACTGTTTTTT
CASTASEAVGEKLFF
>TRBJ1-4|13|-|large|TRBV27
TGTGCCAGCAGTCCCTTCGACGGTGAAAAACTGTTTTTT
CASSPFDGEKLFF
>TRBJ2-1|15|TRBD1|once|TRBV5-6
TGTGCCAGCAACAAAGACAGGGGGCTTAGGAATGAGCAGTTCTTC
CASNKDRGLRNEQFF
>TRBJ2-7|13|-|many|TRBV7-8
TGTGCCAGCAGCTTTGGGGGGTTCCACGAGCAGTACTTC
CASSFGGFHEQYF
>TRBJ1-3|15|-|-|TRBV9
TGTGCCAGCAGCGTAGGACACGATTCTGTAAACACCATATATTTC
CASSVGHDSVNTIYF
>TRBJ2-2|14|-|many|TRBV4-3
TGCGCCAGCAGCCAATACAGGGTCTCCGGGGAGCTGTTTTTT
CASSQYRVSGELFF
>TRBJ2-3|14|TRBD2|many|TRBV20-1
TGCAGTGCCTTAGCGGGTGAAGAGACAGATACGCAGTATTTT
CSALAGEETDTQYF
>TRBJ1-2|14|TRBD1|many|TRBV6-1
TGTGCCAGCAGCCCTGGACAGGGATACTATGGCTACACCTTC
CASSPGQGYYGYTF
>TRBJ1-1|15|TRBD1|many|TRBV7-2
TGTGCCAGCAGCCTTACAGGGGGCGGAGATCCTGAAGCTTTCTTT
CASSLTGGGDPEAFF
>TRBJ1-6|12|-|medium-sized|TRBV9
TGTGCCAGCAGCGGCTCTAATTCACCCCTCCACTTT
CASSGSNSPLHF
>TRBJ2-3|11|-|many|TRBV11-3
TGTGCCAGCAGCTTTGCAGATACGCAGTATTTT
CASSFADTQYF
>TRBJ2-3|14|-|many|TRBV19
TGTGCCAGTCGGGGACCGAGGGGCACAGATACGCAGTATTTT
CASRGPRGTDTQYF
>TRBJ2-7|13|-|many|TRBV30
TGTGCCTGGAGGATGGGGGCGGCCTACGAGCAGTACTTC
CAWRMGAAYEQYF
>TRBJ1-2|14|-|many|TRBV30
TGTGCCTGGAGTGTTTTAAGGGGGAACTATGGCTACACCTTC
CAWSVLRGNYGYTF
>TRBJ1-2|15|-|many|TRBV5-4
TGTGCCAGCAGCTTGGCGACCACAGGGTACTATGGCTACACCTTC
CASSLATTGYYGYTF
>TRBJ2-7|12|-|-|TRBV20-1
TGCAGTAGCGGCCCTAGCTCCTACGAGCATTACTTC
CSSGPSSYEHYF
>TRBJ2-1|11|-|-|TRBV7-2
TGTGCCAGCAGCTTTGCTGTACAGCAGTTCTTC
CASSFAVQQFF
>TRBJ2-1|12|-|many|TRBV20-1
TGCAGTACCGGACTAACCTACAATGAGCAGTTCTTC
CSTGLTYNEQFF
>TRBJ2-7|14|-|few|TRBV27
TGTGCCAGCAGTAGAGCAGACGGCCCCTACGAGCAGTACTTC
CASSRADGPYEQYF
>TRBJ2-1|14|TRBD2|many|TRBV20-1
TGCAGTGCGTCGGGACTAGCGGGTTACAATGAGCAGTTCTTC
CSASGLAGYNEQFF
>TRBJ2-7|12|-|many|TRBV7-9
TGTGCCAGCAGCTGGGGGGTATACGAGCAGTACTTC
CASSWGVYEQYF
>TRBJ2-5|20|-|many|TRBV12-3/TRBV12-4
TGTGCCAGCAGCAAGCCCCCCACAGGGGATCTCGGGAGGGCAGTGGAGACCCAGTACTTC
CASSKPPTGDLGRAVETQYF
>TRBJ2-1|11|-|once|TRBV20-1
TGCAGTGCGCGACTAGTTCACGAGATGTTCTTC
CSARLVHEMFF
>TRBJ2-7|14|-|-|TRBV20-1
TGCAGTGCTAGGGCGATGGCATCCACCTACGAGCAGTACTTC
CSARAMASTYEQYF
>TRBJ1-1|15|-|many|TRBV7-9
TGTGCCAGCAGCCTCTCTGGAGGGATGAACACTGAAGCTTTCTTT
CASSLSGGMNTEAFF
>TRBJ2-1|15|-|many|TRBV4-1
TGCGCCAGCAGCCAATTGGGACACTCCCCCAATGAGCAGTTCTTC
CASSQLGHSPNEQFF
>TRBJ2-7|12|-|many|TRBV20-1
TGCAGTGCCCGTACATATTCCTACGAGCAGTACTTC
CSARTYSYEQYF
>TRBJ1-2|14|TRBD1|many|TRBV27
TGTGCCAGCAGTGGGGACAGGGGGGGTTATGGCTACACCTTC
CASSGDRGGYGYTF
>TRBJ1-3|15|-|many|TRBV7-8
TGTGCCAGCAGCCAATTCGGGGTCGGTGGAAACACCATATATTTT
CASSQFGVGGNTIYF
>TRBJ2-6|17|TRBD1|many|TRBV2
TGTGCCAGCAGTGACGGGACAGGGGGCGCTGGGGCCAACGTCCTGACTTTC
CASSDGTGGAGANVLTF
>TRBJ1-2|15|-|-|TRBV6-5
TGTGCCAGCAGTTACTACCCGGGACTAGGGGATGGCTACACCTTC
CASSYYPGLGDGYTF
>TRBJ2-2|12|-|many|TRBV29-1
TGCAGCGTTGCCGAGATCGGGGGGCGGCTGTTTTTT
CSVAEIGGRLFF
>TRBJ2-3|15|-|many|TRBV10-2
TGCGCCAGCAGTGAAATGACAGACCATGGGGGTACGCAGTATTTT
CASSEMTDHGGTQYF
>TRBJ2-1|16|TRBD1|-|TRBV7-3
TGTGCCAACAGTCACGGACAGGGACGCTCCTACAATGAGCAGTTCTTC
CANSHGQGRSYNEQFF
>TRBJ1-2|13|-|many|TRBV11-3
TGTGCCAGCAGCTTAACTGCGTCGGGGGACTACACCTTC
CASSLTASGDYTF
>TRBJ2-7|14|TRBD1|many|TRBV11-3
TGTGCCAGCTCGAGGGGGGGACAGGGCTACGAGCAGTACTTC
CASSRGGQGYEQYF
>TRBJ1-1|15|-|many|TRBV12-3/TRBV12-4
TGTGCCAGCAGCTCCCTAGAAGACGTGAACACTGAAGCTTTCTTT
CASSSLEDVNTEAFF
>TRBJ2-2|13|-|many|TRBV9
TGTGCCAGCAGCGTAGACCTATCCGGGGAGCTGTTTTTT
CASSVDLSGELFF
>TRBJ2-6|18|TRBD2|many|TRBV7-3
TGTGCCAGCAGCTTAACCGGGACGGGGGGGACTGGGGCCAACGTCCTGACTTTC
CASSLTGTGGTGANVLTF